The T cell receptor beta chain described here comes from a study of blood T cell repertoires in COVID-19. Study context: Sites in the United States, Italy and Spain provided acute and convalescent COVID-19 samples. The analysed material was cDNA or gDNA that came from T cells, B-cell-depleted T cells, or PBMCs.

Germline loops: CDR1 SGHTS, CDR2 YDEGEE. This CDR3 has 15 residues. The J segment lost 2 bases and the V segment lost 3 bases, leaving 8 bases of the junction unmatched. Original handling: How many nucleated cells were present was estimated from reference gene primer amplification. Some clones are missing from TCRdb's copy, which holds only in-frame ones; the method was immunoSEQ multiplex PCR. D and trimming come from the DNA, and the V and J calls and clone size come from that table. The sample includes 410,000 or so clones, about nine tenths seen only once; the top ten take under 1.5%. The chain has TRBV5-8 and TRBJ2-7; 7 nucleotides match TRBD1. The receptor was derived from a woman aged 25 to 39 with active or convalescent COVID-19. The source material was peripheral blood. The CDR3 here is CASSWTGTATYEQYF. The CDR3 region has the DNA TGTGCCAGCAGCTGGACCGGGACAGCCACCTACGAGCAGTACTTC. Full variable domain (remainder filled in from reference TRBV5-8 and TRBJ2-7): EAGVTQSPTHLIKTRGQQATLRCSPISGHTSVYWYQQALGLGLQFLLWYDEGEERNRGNFPPRFSGRQFPNYSSELNVNALELEDSALYLCASSWTGTATYEQYFGPGTRLTVT.